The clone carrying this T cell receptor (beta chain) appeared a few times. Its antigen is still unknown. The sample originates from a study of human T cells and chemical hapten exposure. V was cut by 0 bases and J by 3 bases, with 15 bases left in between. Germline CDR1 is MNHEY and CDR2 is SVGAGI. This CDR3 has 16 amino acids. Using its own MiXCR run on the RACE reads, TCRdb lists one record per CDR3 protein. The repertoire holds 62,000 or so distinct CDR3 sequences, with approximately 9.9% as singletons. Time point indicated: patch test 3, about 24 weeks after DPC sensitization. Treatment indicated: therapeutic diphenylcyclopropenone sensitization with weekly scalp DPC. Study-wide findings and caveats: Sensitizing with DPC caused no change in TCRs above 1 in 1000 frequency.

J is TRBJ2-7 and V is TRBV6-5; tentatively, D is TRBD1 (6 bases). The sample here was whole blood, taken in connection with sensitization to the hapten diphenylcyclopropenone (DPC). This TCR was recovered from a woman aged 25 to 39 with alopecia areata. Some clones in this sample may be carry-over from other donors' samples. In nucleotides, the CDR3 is TGTGCCAGCAGTTACTCGATGCGACAGGCCGACTACGAGCAGTACTTC. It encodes CASSYSMRQADYEQYF.